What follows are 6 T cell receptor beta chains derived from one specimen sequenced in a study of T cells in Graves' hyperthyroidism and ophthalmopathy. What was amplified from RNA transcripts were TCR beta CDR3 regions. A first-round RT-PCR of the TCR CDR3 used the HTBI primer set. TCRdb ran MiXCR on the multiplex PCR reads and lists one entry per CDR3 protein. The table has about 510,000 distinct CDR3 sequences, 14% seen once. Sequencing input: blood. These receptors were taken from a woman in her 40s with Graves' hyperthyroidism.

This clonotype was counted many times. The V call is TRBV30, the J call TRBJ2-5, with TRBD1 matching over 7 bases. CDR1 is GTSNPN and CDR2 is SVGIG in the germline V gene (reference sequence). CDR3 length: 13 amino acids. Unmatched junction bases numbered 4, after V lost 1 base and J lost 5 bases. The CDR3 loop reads CAWSDRGTETQYF. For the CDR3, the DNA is TGTGCCTGGAGTGACAGGGGAACGGAGACCCAGTACTTC. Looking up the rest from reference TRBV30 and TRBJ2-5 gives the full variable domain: SQTIHQWPATLVQPVGSPLSLECTVEGTSNPNLYWYRQAAGRGLQLLFYSVGIGQISSEVPQNLSASRPQDRQFILSSKKLLLSDSGFYLCAWSDRGTETQYFGPGTRLLVL.

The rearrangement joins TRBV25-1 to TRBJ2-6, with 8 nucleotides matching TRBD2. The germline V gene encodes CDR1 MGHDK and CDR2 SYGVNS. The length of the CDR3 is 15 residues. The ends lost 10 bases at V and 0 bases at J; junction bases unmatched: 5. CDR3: CATQAGASGANVLTF. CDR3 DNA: TGTGCCACCCAAGCGGGGGCCTCTGGGGCCAACGTCCTGACTTTC.

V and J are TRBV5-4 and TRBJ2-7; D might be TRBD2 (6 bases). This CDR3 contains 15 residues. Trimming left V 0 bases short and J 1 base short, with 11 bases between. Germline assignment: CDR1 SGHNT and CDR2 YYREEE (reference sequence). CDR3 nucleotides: TGTGCCAGCAGCTTGGTTAGCGGAGAATCCTACGAGCAGTACTTC. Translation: CASSLVSGESYEQYF.

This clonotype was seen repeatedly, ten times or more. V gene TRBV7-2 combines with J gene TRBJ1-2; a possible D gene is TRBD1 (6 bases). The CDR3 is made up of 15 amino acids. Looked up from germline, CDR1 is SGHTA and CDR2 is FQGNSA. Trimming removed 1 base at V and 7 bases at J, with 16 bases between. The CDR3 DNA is TGTGCCAGCAGCTTAGTGGAGCGTGGGGGCGGTGGCTACACCTTC. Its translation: CASSLVERGGGGYTF.

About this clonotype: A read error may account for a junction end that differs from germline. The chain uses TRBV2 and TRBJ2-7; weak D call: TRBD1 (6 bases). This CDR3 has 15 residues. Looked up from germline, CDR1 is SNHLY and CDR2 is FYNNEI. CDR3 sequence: CASSQGKGQAYEQYF. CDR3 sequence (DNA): TGCGCCAGCAGCCAAGGGAAGGGACAAGCCTACGAGCAGTACTTC.

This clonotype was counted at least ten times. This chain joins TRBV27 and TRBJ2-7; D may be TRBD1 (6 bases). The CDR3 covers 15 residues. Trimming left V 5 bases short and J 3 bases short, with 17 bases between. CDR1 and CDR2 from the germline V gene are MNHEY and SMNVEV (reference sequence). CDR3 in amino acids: CASSLIRDNNYEQYF. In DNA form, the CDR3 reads TGTGCCAGCAGTCTGATTAGGGACAACAACTACGAGCAGTACTTC.